Reported below is one T cell receptor (beta chain). Its antigen is undetermined. The CDR3 contains 15 residues. From germline, CDR1 is LNHDA and CDR2 SQIVND (reference sequence). The V end was cut by 1 base, the J end by 0 bases, with 6 bases between. This sample was taken from a study of identical twins. Study outcomes and limitations: Out-of-frame TCR alpha sharing observed in monozygotic twins exceeded model estimates.

MiXCR, applied by TCRdb to the 5' RACE reads, yields one record per CDR3 protein. The table records 350,000 to 600,000 distinct CDR3 sequences, about 14% of them present only once. This same sample was also taken into another study, of yellow fever vaccine responses in identical twins.

This clonotype was sampled from a woman younger than 35 in good health. The rearrangement links TRBV19 to TRBJ2-2, with a possible D match to TRBD2 (5 bases). The sample consisted of CD4+ T cells sorted from blood. CDR3 protein: CASSIVGANTGELFF. DNA of the CDR3: TGTGCCAGTAGTATAGTGGGAGCGAACACCGGGGAGCTGTTTTTT.